The clone carrying this TCR beta chain was counted ten times or more. Its antigen is currently unknown. TCRdb itself ran the 5' RACE reads through MiXCR, one entry per CDR3 protein. Of 350,000 or so distinct CDR3 sequences detected, under 14% appear once; the ten largest clones hold 8% to 9.5%. The data belong to a study of CD8 T cells in ankylosing spondylitis. Study results and caveats: Reports say disease-linked clones showed up significantly more in matched ankylosing spondylitis synovial fluid.

The junction had 8 bases not matched to a gene; V was cut back by 5 bases and J by 7 bases. Looked up from germline, CDR1 is SGHTA and CDR2 is FQGNSA. The CDR3 covers 14 residues. Sequenced input: blood, either unsorted or a sorted T cell fraction (not recorded which). The clonotype originates from a female donor with ankylosing spondylitis or in good health (not recorded which). The chain couples TRBV7-2 to TRBJ1-2, with 9 bases identical to TRBD1. The CDR3 nucleotides read TGTGCCAGCAGCGAGGGGGGACAGGGTGTTGGCTACACCTTC. It specifies CASSEGGQGVGYTF.